This TCR beta chain was captured by sequencing in a study of molecular identifiers for immune sequencing clone quantification. At the level of the study: Replicate experiments took RNA from about 20,000 or 100,000 naive CD8 cells, divided it five ways and sequenced four.

Germline CDR1 and CDR2: SEHNR and FQNEAQ (reference sequence). Trimming took 6 bases from V and 7 from J, leaving 12 bases between them. The CDR3 has 12 residues. This clonotype showed up just a few times. Its antigen is currently unknown. Naive CD8 T cell sorting was performed on the CD8+CD4-CCR7+CD45RA+ phenotype. TCRdb re-analysed the PCR reads in MiXCR, keeping a single row per CDR3 protein. In the table there are 490,000 or so distinct CDR3 sequences, under 30% of which are singletons. Study results and caveats: With a barcode shared among identical TCR molecules, highly expanded clone sizes could be underestimated. In a background of around 920,000 naive cells, spiked Jurkat TCR RNA from one cell was reportedly detectable.

The specimen was naive CD8+ T cells from blood, with Jurkat cell RNA spiked in. Indicated subset: FACS-sorted CD8+CD4-CCR7+CD45RA+ naive T cells. The chain has TRBV7-9 and TRBJ1-1, with D hard to call. The receptor comes from a human donor in good health. Some libraries in this study had Jurkat cell RNA spiked in. The CDR3 sequence: CASRGSTFEAFF. The CDR3 DNA reads as TGTGCCAGCAGGGGCAGCACTTTTGAAGCTTTCTTT.